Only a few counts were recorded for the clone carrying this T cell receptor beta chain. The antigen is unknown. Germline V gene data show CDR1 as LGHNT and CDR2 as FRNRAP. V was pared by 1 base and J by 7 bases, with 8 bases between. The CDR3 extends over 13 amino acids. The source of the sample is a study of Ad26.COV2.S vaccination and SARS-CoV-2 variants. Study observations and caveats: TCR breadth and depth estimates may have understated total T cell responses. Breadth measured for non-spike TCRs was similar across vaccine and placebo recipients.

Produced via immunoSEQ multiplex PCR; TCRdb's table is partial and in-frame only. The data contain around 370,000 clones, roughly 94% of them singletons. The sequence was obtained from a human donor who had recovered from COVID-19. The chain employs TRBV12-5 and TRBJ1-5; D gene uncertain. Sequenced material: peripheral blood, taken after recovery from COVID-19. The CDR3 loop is CASGLDLHQPQHF. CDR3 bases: TGTGCTAGTGGTTTGGACCTACACCAGCCCCAGCATTTT.